A single sample gave rise to the 8 T cell receptor beta chains below, sequenced in a study of shared clonotypes between healthy human individuals. Clones were read by immunoSEQ multiplex PCR, and TCRdb kept only the in-frame ones, dropping some. This table holds about 2 million clones, around 96% found once. Selected positively for CCR7 and CD45RO-negative, naive CD8 cells excluded terminally differentiated effector memory CD45RA+ cells. The sample taken for sequencing was naive CD8+ T cells sorted from blood. The receptors stem from a man aged 18 to 29 in good health.

V gene TRBV5-4 combines with J gene TRBJ1-6; TRBD1 matches at 7 bases. The germline V gene encodes CDR1 SGHNT and CDR2 YYREEE (reference sequence). CDR3 length: 16 amino acids. V was pared by 2 bases and J by 0 bases, with 2 bases of the junction left unmatched. In DNA form, the CDR3 reads TGTGCCAGCAGCTTACAGGGGAGCTCCTATAATTCACCCCTCCACTTT. Protein product: CASSLQGSSYNSPLHF.

This chain joins TRBV5-4 and TRBJ2-7; 9 positions match TRBD1. Germline V lookup: CDR1 SGHNT, CDR2 YYREEE (reference sequence). The trim removed 0 bases at V and 6 bases at J, leaving 7 bases unmatched. There are 15 residues in the CDR3. The CDR3 sequence is CASSLATGGSTEQYF. CDR3 nucleotide sequence: TGTGCCAGCAGCTTGGCGACAGGGGGTTCTACCGAGCAGTACTTC.

The rearrangement joins TRBV2 to TRBJ1-2; D possibly corresponds to TRBD1 (6 bases). Germline-derived CDR1 and CDR2 are SNHLY and FYNNEI. The CDR3 loop spans 13 amino acids. V dropped 8 bases and J dropped 2 bases, with 12 bases sitting between them. The CDR3 region has the DNA TGTGCCAGCTTACAGGGAAGCAACTATGGCTACACCTTC. Protein: CASLQGSNYGYTF.

Written as DNA, the CDR3 is TGTGCCAGCAGTCCTGACCCCGTCCCAGAGACCCAGTACTTC. Amino acids: CASSPDPVPETQYF. The chain links TRBV27 to TRBJ2-5; D not certain. V was trimmed by 5 bases and J by 4 bases, leaving 14 bases between them. In germline, CDR1 is MNHEY, CDR2 SMNVEV (reference sequence). The CDR3 spans 14 residues.

The CDR3 region has the DNA TGTGCCAGCAGTCCCACGGACAGACAAGAGACCCAGTACTTC. The encoded protein is CASSPTDRQETQYF. This chain uses TRBV27 with TRBJ2-5; TRBD1 might be the D (6 bases). The CDR3 runs to 14 residues. Deletions cut 5 bases from V and 2 bases from J, with 12 bases between. CDR1 is MNHEY and CDR2 is SMNVEV in the germline V gene (reference sequence).

The V gene is TRBV27, the J gene TRBJ2-2, with TRBD2 matching over 7 bases. Germline V lookup: CDR1 MNHEY, CDR2 SMNVEV (reference sequence). V lost 6 bases and J lost 6; bases outside the gene matches: 7. This CDR3 has 14 amino acids. DNA for the CDR3: TGTGCCAGCAGCTCTTGGGCGGGGGCCGGGGAGCTGTTTTTT. Its translation: CASSSWAGAGELFF.

The rearrangement links TRBV28 to TRBJ2-5; D remains unclear. Germline V gene data show CDR1 as MDHEN and CDR2 as SYDVKM. V was pared by 8 bases and J by 4 bases, with 14 bases between. This CDR3 is 13 amino acids long. CDR3 amino acids: CASRMDPPETQYF. Written as DNA, the CDR3 is TGTGCCAGCCGGATGGATCCGCCAGAGACCCAGTACTTC.

This clone was counted once. The chain links TRBV7-9 to TRBJ2-1, with D tentatively TRBD1 or TRBD2 (5 bases each). There are 15 residues in the CDR3. Germline V gene data show CDR1 as SEHNR and CDR2 as FQNEAQ (reference sequence). Trimming shortened V by 5 bases and J by 7 bases, and 18 bases separated the two germline ends. CDR3 in DNA: TGTGCCAGCAGCCTCGGGGCCTTACCTTTGAATGAGCAGTTCTTC. It translates to CASSLGALPLNEQFF.